This T cell receptor (beta chain) was captured in a study of shared clonotypes between healthy human individuals. The CDR3 runs to 12 residues. V shed 6 bases and J shed 7 bases, with 10 bases lying between them. The V gene's germline CDR1 is SNHLY and CDR2 FYNNEI. Repertoires were generated with immunoSEQ multiplex PCR, while TCRdb's copy carries only in-frame clones and drops some. The repertoire holds 1,500,000 or so clones, with 96% as singletons. As to this clone: This sample also contains other DNA sequences that code for the same CDR3.

V usage is TRBV2 and J usage is TRBJ2-1; D unresolved. The receptor was isolated from a man in his thirties or forties in good health. The source material was naive CD4+ T cells sorted from blood. Specified subset: CD45RA+ positively selected. The CDR3 coding sequence is TGTGCCAGCAGACCCCGAGGTAATGAGCAGTTCTTC. It encodes CASRPRGNEQFF.